These 22 T cell receptor beta chains came from one sample sequenced in a study of low-dose radiotherapy and immunotherapy resistance in tumors (dated by TCRdb to between 2020 and 2023). The reads were generated on an Illumina HiSeq 2500. Superscript III and a set of TRAV- and TRBV-specific primers were used to synthesize first-strand cDNA, so that both TCRalpha and TCRbeta chains were covered. TCRs were amplified with Phusion for approximately 19 PCR cycles using a constant-region primer together with the adapter attached to the V primers. In-frame beta chains were kept once TCRdb had trimmed the public reads at Q25 with fastp and called clones with MiXCR. Each CDR3 protein gets just one entry, which takes the most common genes and DNA from the rows behind it. The sample table lists about 64,000 distinct CDR3 sequences, roughly 29% of them with a count of one. The ten largest clones add up to roughly 6.5% of the sample.

Interpreted using the paper, the time point label stands for: before trial treatment. This material consisted of PBMCs, taken before treatment. Every receptor here comes from a male donor with rectosigmoid adenocarcinoma.

This clonotype was detected ten times or more. The J gene is TRBJ2-5, the V gene TRBV5-1, with a weak D call TRBD1 (5 bases). CDR1 SGHRS and CDR2 YFSETQ come from the germline V gene. This CDR3 is 16 amino acids long. V lost 2 bases and J lost 2, with 16 bases in between. The CDR3: CASSFGDAGKQETQYF. CDR3 sequence (DNA): TGCGCCAGCAGCTTCGGAGACGCAGGGAAGCAAGAGACCCAGTACTTC.

This clonotype was counted ten times or more. The chain has TRBV10-1 and TRBJ1-6; 8 bases fit TRBD1. CDR1 and CDR2 (germline): WNHNN, SYGVQD (reference sequence). This CDR3 contains 15 residues. J was trimmed by 8 bases and V by 5 bases; bases with no gene match: 8. This CDR3 reads CASSPGQGGDSPLHF. The CDR3 nucleotides are TGCGCCAGCAGTCCCGGACAGGGAGGCGATTCACCCCTCCACTTT.

This clonotype has ten or more counts. CDR3 bases: TGCGCCAGCAGCCGACAGGGGGGTAGCACAGATACGCAGTATTTT. Translating it yields CASSRQGGSTDTQYF. V is TRBV5-1 and J is TRBJ2-3; TRBD1 matches at 9 bases. The J segment lost 0 bases and the V segment lost 4 bases, leaving 3 bases of the junction unmatched. The CDR3 spans 15 residues. CDR1 and CDR2 from the germline V gene are SGHRS and YFSETQ.

This clonotype was counted at least ten times. The chain is built from TRBV5-1 and TRBJ2-6; a possible D gene is TRBD2 (6 bases). The CDR3 is 17 amino acids. Germline V gene sequence: CDR1 SGHRS, CDR2 YFSETQ. Trimming left V 0 bases short and J 4 bases short, with 14 bases between. CDR3 in DNA: TGCGCCAGCAGCTTGGTGGCAGGGACTGGCGGGGCCAACGTCCTGACTTTC. It encodes CASSLVAGTGGANVLTF.

This clonotype counts as medium-sized (0.01 to 0.1%). This chain links TRBV28 with TRBJ2-7, with D possibly matching TRBD1 (5 bases). Germline V gene sequence: CDR1 MDHEN, CDR2 SYDVKM. Trimming stripped 3 bases from V and 6 bases from J, with 9 bases between. CDR3 size: 12 residues. The CDR3 is CASSLSGPEQYF. The CDR3 DNA follows: TGTGCCAGCAGTTTGTCAGGGCCCGAGCAGTACTTC. Combining the CDR3 with reference TRBV28 and TRBJ2-7 gives the whole variable domain DVKVTQSSRYLVKRTGEKVFLECVQDMDHENMFWYRQDPGLGLRLIYFSYDVKMKEKGDIPEGYSVSREKKERFSLILESASTNQTSMYLCASSLSGPEQYFGPGTRLTVT.

This clonotype was seen only a few times. The chain has TRBV18 and TRBJ2-7, with TRBD2 matching over 11 bases. This CDR3 has 15 residues. In germline, CDR1 is KGHSH, CDR2 LQKENI. The V and J ends lost 3 bases and 6 bases, in that order; junction bases with no gene match: 7. CDR3 sequence (DNA): TGTGCCAGCTCACCGGGACTAGCGGCCGCGGGCGAGCAGTACTTC. It yields the protein CASSPGLAAAGEQYF.

Many counts were recorded for this clonotype. The chain couples TRBV12-3 or TRBV12-4 to TRBJ1-2; maybe TRBD1 (5 bases). CDR3 length equals 12 residues. Trimming shortened V by 6 bases and J by 13 bases, and 18 bases separated the two germline ends. CDR3 amino acids: CASRSLGEEGTF. CDR3 DNA: TGTGCCAGCAGATCCTTAGGGGAGGAGGGCACCTTC.

This clonotype has a count of ten or more. V usage is TRBV10-3 and J usage is TRBJ1-6; D not certain. Looked up from germline, CDR1 is ENHRY and CDR2 is SYGVKD. Trimming shortened V by 0 bases and J by 10 bases, and 10 bases separated the two germline ends. This CDR3 region has 14 residues. CDR3 in amino acids: CAISESGFGSPLHF. The CDR3 coding sequence is TGTGCCATCAGTGAGTCAGGGTTCGGATCACCCCTCCACTTT.

This clonotype has a count of ten or more. This chain connects TRBV28 to TRBJ2-2; 10 nucleotides align to TRBD2. V lost 4 bases to trimming and J lost 4 bases; unmatched junction nucleotides: 6. CDR3 size: 16 residues. Per germline, CDR1 MDHEN and CDR2 SYDVKM. The CDR3 spells CASSSAGGPSTGELFF. In nucleotides, the CDR3 is TGTGCCAGCAGTTCAGCGGGAGGGCCGAGCACCGGGGAGCTGTTTTTT.

This clonotype was recorded at least ten times. V gene TRBV23-1 combines with J gene TRBJ2-5, with D hard to call. TRBV23-1 is identified as an open reading frame with a role that is uncertain. V lost 6 bases and J 5 bases, leaving 16 bases between the germline ends. The CDR3 is 14 amino acids. In DNA form, the CDR3 reads TGCGCCAGCAGCCGGGCCCTTGGCAAGGAGACCCAGTACTTC. This encodes CASSRALGKETQYF.

Many counts were recorded for this clonotype. The chain is built from TRBV12-3 or TRBV12-4 and TRBJ2-7; D remains unclear. The V end lost 6 bases, the J end lost 3 bases, and 12 bases lay between the germline ends. This CDR3 is 13 amino acids long. CDR3 DNA sequence: TGTGCCAGCAGCCTGACTTTATTCTACGAGCAGTACTTC. This codes for CASSLTLFYEQYF.

The V gene is TRBV28, the J gene TRBJ2-3, with 10 bases matching TRBD2. J gave up 10 bases and V 2 bases, and 9 bases lay outside the gene matches. Germline lookup yields CDR1 MDHEN and CDR2 SYDVKM. This CDR3 comprises 15 residues. The CDR3 sequence: CASSLTSSGSRAQYF. Written as DNA, the CDR3 is TGTGCCAGCAGTTTAACCTCTAGCGGGAGCCGAGCGCAGTATTTT.

Details on this clonotype: This probably arose from a read error, given a far larger clone one base away. The chain recombines TRBV27 with TRBJ2-7; tentatively, D is TRBD1 (6 bases). In germline, CDR1 is MNHEY, CDR2 SMNVEV (reference sequence). This CDR3 spans 14 amino acids. CDR3 sequence (DNA): TGTGCCACCAGTGGTGGGGGCTCCTACAATGAGCAGTACTTC. Encoded protein: CATSGGGSYNEQYF.

This clonotype occurred many times. The chain links TRBV3-1 to TRBJ2-3; 13 bases agree with TRBD2. CDR1 and CDR2 (germline): LGHDT, YNNKEL (reference sequence). CDR3 length: 15 residues. J was trimmed by 7 bases and V by 1 base; bases with no gene match: 2. The CDR3 reads CASSQGLAGGNTQYF. Here the CDR3 DNA reads TGTGCCAGCAGCCAAGGACTAGCGGGAGGTAATACGCAGTATTTT.

This clonotype was picked up many times. The chain carries TRBV13 and TRBJ2-1, with 8 nucleotides matching TRBD2. V gave up 1 base and J gave up 3 bases; unmatched junction bases: 5. CDR1 PRHDT and CDR2 FYEKMQ come from the germline V gene (reference sequence). The length of the CDR3 is 16 residues. CDR3: CASSLAGRGVYNEQFF. In DNA, the CDR3 is TGTGCCAGCAGCTTAGCAGGGCGGGGGGTCTACAATGAGCAGTTCTTC.

This clonotype has just a few counts. The chain couples TRBV19 to TRBJ1-1, with D possibly being TRBD1 (5 bases). The CDR3 consists of 11 residues. Germline V CDR1 and CDR2: LNHDA, SQIVND (reference sequence). V dropped 5 bases and J dropped 6 bases, with 7 bases sitting between them. This CDR3 is CASSRDPEAFF. The CDR3, as DNA: TGTGCCAGTAGTCGGGACCCTGAAGCTTTCTTT.

Concerning this clonotype: This is likely an artifact of a read error, given a far larger clone one base away. CDR3 in amino acids: CASRRGLAGGEYF. The CDR3 bases are TGTGCCAGCAGAAGGGGACTAGCGGGAGGGGAGTACTTC. V is TRBV12-3 or TRBV12-4 and J is TRBJ2-7, with 16 bases matching TRBD2. The CDR3 sequence is 13 residues long. V shed 6 bases and J 11 bases; nucleotides not matched to a gene: 4.

The chain links TRBV14 to TRBJ1-5; 10 bases are a match to TRBD1. Trimming removed 1 base from V and 7 bases from J; junction bases left unmatched: 16. The CDR3 consists of 19 residues. CDR1 SGHDN and CDR2 FVKESK come from the germline V gene. The DNA of the CDR3 is TGTGCCAGCAGCCAAGCCGATCCGGGACAGGGGCAGGCAAGGCAGCCCCAGCATTTT. This sequence encodes CASSQADPGQGQARQPQHF.

The sample holds many counts of this clonotype. The chain uses TRBV7-6 and TRBJ2-3; tentative D call: TRBD2 (7 bases). V lost 1 base and J lost 4, with 12 bases in between. CDR3 length: 15 residues. Germline CDR1 SGHVS, CDR2 FNYEAQ. CDR3 nucleotide sequence: TGTGCCAGCAGCTTAGTGGAGGGGGGGTCAGATACGCAGTATTTT. Protein: CASSLVEGGSDTQYF.

CDR3 amino acids: CASSLGTGVYF. The CDR3, as DNA: TGTGCCAGCAGTTTAGGGACAGGGGTGTACTTC. The chain is built from TRBV28 and TRBJ2-7; 10 bases fit TRBD1. Trimming at V came to 2 bases and at J to 12 bases, leaving 1 base not matched to a gene. The length of the CDR3 is 11 residues. In germline, CDR1 is MDHEN, CDR2 SYDVKM.

The chain is built from TRBV20-1 and TRBJ2-4; 9 bases match TRBD1. Trimming cost V 5 bases and J 0 bases; bases outside gene matches: 11. The CDR3 is 17 amino acids. Per the germline V gene, CDR1 is DFQATT and CDR2 is SNEGSKA (reference sequence). CDR3 amino acids: CSAPPGQGLQAKNIQYF. The DNA for the CDR3 is TGCAGTGCTCCGCCGGGACAGGGTTTGCAAGCCAAAAACATTCAGTACTTC.

This clonotype was recorded many times. V is TRBV12-3 or TRBV12-4 and J is TRBJ1-2; D is perhaps TRBD1 (6 bases). CDR3 length equals 13 residues. The ends were cut back, 2 bases at V and 12 bases at J, with 16 bases in the middle. CDR3 in amino acids: CASSLTGFKVDTF. CDR3 bases: TGTGCCAGCAGTTTAACAGGGTTCAAAGTAGACACCTTC.